A selection of T cell receptor beta chains follows, all from one sample in a study of PD-1 blockade in classical Hodgkin lymphoma. Repertoires were generated with immunoSEQ multiplex PCR, while TCRdb's copy carries only in-frame clones and drops some. The sample shows about 40,000 clones, about nine tenths of them seen only once. Sequenced material: peripheral blood mononuclear cells (PBMCs), taken at baseline. These receptors were taken from a human donor with classical Hodgkin lymphoma. Both conserved end residues are part of each CDR3. A D gene is named only where the DNA matches it firmly. The size field is filled for only some rows; it gives once, few, many or a size class.

j_call	clone_size	v_call	d_call	cdr3_aa	cdr3_nt
TRBJ2-7	few	TRBV4-1	TRBD2	CASSLVGLAGRYEQYF	TGCGCCAGCAGCCTCGTAGGACTAGCGGGACGGTACGAGCAGTACTTC
TRBJ1-3	.	TRBV18	TRBD1	CASSPPGQAGNTIYF	TGTGCCAGCTCACCACCGGGACAGGCTGGAAACACCATATATTTT
TRBJ1-2	.	TRBV6-5	TRBD1	CASSYTPGGRRRYTF	TGTGCCAGCAGTTACACCCCAGGGGGACGGAGACGCTACACCTTC
TRBJ1-2	.	TRBV4-1	TRBD1	CASSQPGGRLAYGYTF	TGCGCCAGCAGCCAACCAGGGGGCCGATTAGCCTATGGCTACACCTTC
TRBJ1-3	.	TRBV6-6	TRBD1	CASSYGDRVGIYF	TGTGCCAGCAGTTACGGAGACAGGGTGGGGATATATTTT
TRBJ1-6	few	TRBV6-1	.	CASSEESDSPLHF	TGTGCCAGCAGTGAAGAGTCGGATTCACCCCTCCACTTT
TRBJ1-1	.	TRBV7-6	.	CASSSSFAPLNTEAFF	TGTGCCAGCAGCTCAAGTTTCGCGCCATTGAACACTGAAGCTTTCTTT
TRBJ2-5	once	TRBV10-3	TRBD1	CAISESDRAETQYF	TGTGCCATCAGTGAGTCGGACAGGGCGGAGACCCAGTACTTC
TRBJ2-1	.	TRBV28	.	CASSYSGLEFF	TGTGCCAGCAGTTATTCAGGTCTTGAGTTCTTC
TRBJ1-6	.	TRBV6-5	.	CAIKPGNSPLHF	TGTGCCATTAAACCCGGGAATTCACCCCTCCACTTT
TRBJ1-1	few	TRBV4-3	.	CASSQELQRGRGAFF	TGCGCCAGCAGCCAAGAACTACAGAGGGGACGGGGAGCTTTCTTT
TRBJ2-2	few	TRBV7-2	TRBD1	CASRVAGTGNTGELFF	TGTGCCAGCAGAGTCGCCGGGACAGGGAACACCGGGGAGCTGTTTTTT
TRBJ1-1	.	TRBV6-5	TRBD1	CASAPARQGTEAFF	TGTGCCAGCGCCCCCGCAAGACAGGGCACTGAAGCTTTCTTT
TRBJ2-3	.	TRBV19	TRBD2	CASSMTSGGAEIYTQYF	TGTGCCAGTAGTATGACTAGCGGGGGGGCCGAGATCTATACGCAGTATTTT
TRBJ1-5	.	TRBV18	.	CASSPRGGNQPQHF	TGTGCCAGCTCACCACGAGGGGGCAATCAGCCCCAGCATTTT
TRBJ2-7	.	TRBV6-6	.	CAARGTRAYEQYF	TGTGCAGCGAGAGGGACAAGGGCCTACGAGCAGTACTTC
TRBJ2-1	.	TRBV6-1	.	CASSEGGQYYNEQFF	TGTGCCAGCAGTGAAGGCGGGCAATACTACAATGAGCAGTTCTTC
TRBJ1-4	.	TRBV5-4	.	CASSSSGGPLEKLFF	TGTGCCAGCAGCTCATCAGGCGGTCCTCTGGAAAAACTGTTTTTT
TRBJ2-3	.	TRBV19	TRBD1	CASSPRDRGGADTQYF	TGTGCCAGTAGTCCCCGGGACAGGGGAGGGGCAGATACGCAGTATTTT
TRBJ2-2	.	TRBV5-1	.	CASSYGESTGELFF	TGCGCCAGCAGCTATGGGGAGAGCACCGGGGAGCTGTTTTTT
TRBJ2-7	.	TRBV27	.	CASSEDWGLGLSYEQYF	TGTGCCAGCAGTGAGGATTGGGGACTCGGACTCTCCTACGAGCAGTACTTC
TRBJ1-2	.	TRBV7-9	.	CASSLDRVSYGYTF	TGTGCCAGCAGCTTAGACAGGGTTAGCTATGGCTACACCTTC
TRBJ2-7	.	TRBV4-2	TRBD1	CASSQLGQNYEQYF	TGTGCCAGCAGCCAATTGGGACAGAACTACGAGCAGTACTTC
TRBJ1-1	.	TRBV7-9	TRBD1	CANRTTGITEAFF	TGTGCCAACAGGACGACAGGGATCACTGAAGCTTTCTTT
TRBJ2-3	.	TRBV7-9	TRBD2	CASSFTGLAGTDTQYF	TGTGCCAGCAGCTTCACCGGACTAGCGGGGACAGATACGCAGTATTTT
TRBJ2-3	.	TRBV30	TRBD2	CACTQTSGRGISTDTQYF	TGTGCCTGCACCCAGACTAGCGGGAGAGGTATAAGCACAGATACGCAGTATTTT
TRBJ2-1	.	TRBV5-8	TRBD2	CASSGLAEYNEQFF	TGTGCCAGCAGCGGACTAGCGGAGTACAATGAGCAGTTCTTC
TRBJ2-4	once	TRBV6-1	TRBD1	CASRDRGLAKNIQYF	TGTGCCAGCAGAGACAGGGGGCTAGCCAAAAACATTCAGTACTTC
TRBJ1-4	once	TRBV5-4	.	CASSLGRATNEKLFF	TGTGCCAGCAGCTTAGGACGCGCCACTAATGAAAAACTGTTTTTT
TRBJ2-6	.	TRBV11-2	.	CASSLSFGAAGANVLTF	TGTGCCAGCAGCTTAAGTTTTGGGGCTGCTGGGGCCAACGTCCTGACTTTC
TRBJ2-7	.	TRBV18	TRBD1	CASSQVWDSEPYEQYF	TGTGCCAGCTCACAGGTTTGGGACAGCGAACCCTACGAGCAGTACTTC
TRBJ1-5	few	TRBV19	.	CASSIRLYSNQPQHF	TGTGCCAGTAGTATCCGACTATATAGCAATCAGCCCCAGCATTTT
TRBJ2-2	once	TRBV9	TRBD1	CASSVESQGVGELFF	TGTGCCAGCAGCGTAGAATCTCAGGGGGTCGGGGAGCTGTTTTTT
TRBJ2-3	.	TRBV18	TRBD1	CASSLQGIPTDTQYF	TGTGCCAGCTCACTACAGGGGATTCCCACAGATACGCAGTATTTT
TRBJ2-7	few	TRBV6-5	TRBD1	CASSYSGTGGYEQYF	TGTGCCAGCAGTTACTCCGGGACAGGGGGGTACGAGCAGTACTTC